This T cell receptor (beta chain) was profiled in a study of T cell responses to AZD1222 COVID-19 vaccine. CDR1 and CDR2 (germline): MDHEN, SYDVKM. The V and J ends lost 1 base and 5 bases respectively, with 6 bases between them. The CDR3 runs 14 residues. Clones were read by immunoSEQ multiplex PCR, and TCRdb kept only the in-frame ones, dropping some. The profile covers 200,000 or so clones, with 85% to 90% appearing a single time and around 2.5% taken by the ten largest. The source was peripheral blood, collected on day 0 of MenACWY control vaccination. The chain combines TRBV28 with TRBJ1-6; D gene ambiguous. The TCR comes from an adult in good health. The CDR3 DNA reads TGTGCCAGCAGTTTATACCAGGATAATTCACCCCTCCACTTT. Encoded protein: CASSLYQDNSPLHF.